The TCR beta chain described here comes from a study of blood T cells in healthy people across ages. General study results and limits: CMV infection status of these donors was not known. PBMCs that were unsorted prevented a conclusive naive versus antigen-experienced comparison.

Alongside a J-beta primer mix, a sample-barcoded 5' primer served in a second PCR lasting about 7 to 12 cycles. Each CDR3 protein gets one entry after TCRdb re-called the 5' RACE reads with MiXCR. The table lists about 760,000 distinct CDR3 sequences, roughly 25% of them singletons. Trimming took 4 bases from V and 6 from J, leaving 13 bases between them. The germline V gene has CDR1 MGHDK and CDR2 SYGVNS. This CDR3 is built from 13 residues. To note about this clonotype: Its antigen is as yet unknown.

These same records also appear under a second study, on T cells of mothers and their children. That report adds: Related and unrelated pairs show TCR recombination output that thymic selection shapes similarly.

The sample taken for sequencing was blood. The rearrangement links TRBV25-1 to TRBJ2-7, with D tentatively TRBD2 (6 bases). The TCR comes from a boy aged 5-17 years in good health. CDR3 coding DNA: TGTGCCAGCAGTGGGGACTTATACGGCGAGCAGTACTTC. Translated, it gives CASSGDLYGEQYF.